The 31 T cell receptor beta chains in this list originate from one sample, sequenced in a study of OX40 agonist ivuxolimab in advanced cancers. Assay: immunoSEQ multiplex PCR; the TCRdb copy retains only in-frame clones and omits some. The sample records about 46,000 clones, 89% being singletons. Sequencing was performed on CD4+ or CD8+ T cells sorted from blood, taken in a trial of the OX40 agonist ivuxolimab. All receptors derive from an adult with an advanced solid tumor such as melanoma, head and neck, liver or kidney cancer.

This clone was picked up one time. The chain employs TRBV5-1 and TRBJ2-3, with unresolved D. CDR1 is SGHRS and CDR2 is YFSETQ in the germline V gene. CDR3 length: 13 amino acids. V lost 5 bases to trimming and J lost 0 bases, with 7 bases between them. The CDR3, as DNA: TGCGCCAGCAGACCCGACAGCACAGATACGCAGTATTTT. It codes for CASRPDSTDTQYF.

The rearrangement uses TRBV19 and TRBJ2-7; D may match TRBD1 or TRBD2 (6 bases each). The CDR3 is 15 residues long. CDR1 and CDR2 from the germline V gene are LNHDA and SQIVND (reference sequence). Trimming took off 5 bases at V and 0 bases at J, with 14 bases between the two ends. The CDR3 reads CASSLPGAVSYEQYF. As DNA, the CDR3 is TGTGCCAGTAGTCTTCCGGGGGCAGTCTCCTACGAGCAGTACTTC.

This clone appeared a single time. The chain joins TRBV27 to TRBJ2-1; the D gene is possibly TRBD2 (6 bases). This CDR3 has 16 residues. Germline V CDR1 and CDR2: MNHEY, SMNVEV (reference sequence). Trimming pared 7 bases from V and 0 bases from J, leaving 16 bases between. The CDR3 DNA reads as TGTGCCAGCACCCCTTTGGACGGGAGCTCCTACAATGAGCAGTTCTTC. This gives the protein CASTPLDGSSYNEQFF.

The chain carries TRBV10-3 and TRBJ2-7; either TRBD1 or TRBD2 may fit D (5 bases each). V was pared by 6 bases and J by 2 bases, with 14 bases between. Germline V gene data show CDR1 as ENHRY and CDR2 as SYGVKD. CDR3 length: 14 residues. CDR3 loop: CAIRNDRLPYEQYF. In DNA, the CDR3 is TGTGCCATCAGGAACGACAGACTACCCTACGAGCAGTACTTC.

The J gene is TRBJ2-4, the V gene TRBV7-9; 11 bases agree with TRBD2. Germline V lookup: CDR1 SEHNR, CDR2 FQNEAQ (reference sequence). J lost 1 base, V lost 6 bases, and 11 bases had no gene match. The CDR3 sequence is 18 residues long. CDR3 in DNA: TGTGCCAGCAGGTGTTGGGCTAGCGGGGGGTTTGCCAAAAACATTCAGTACTTC. Protein product: CASRCWASGGFAKNIQYF.

The gene calls are TRBV27 and TRBJ2-3; D ambiguous. Trimming took 3 bases from V and 4 from J, leaving 17 bases between them. CDR3 length equals 16 residues. CDR1 and CDR2 from the germline V gene are MNHEY and SMNVEV (reference sequence). The CDR3 region is CASSFLPQPPADTQYF. CDR3 DNA sequence: TGTGCCAGCAGTTTCCTTCCCCAGCCCCCGGCAGATACGCAGTATTTT.

Here the CDR3 DNA reads TGCGCCAGCAGCCAAGATTTAGAGGGGCGGTCTGGAAACACCATATATTTT. This codes for CASSQDLEGRSGNTIYF. The gene calls are TRBV4-3 and TRBJ1-3, with D possibly being TRBD1 (5 bases). The CDR3 contains 17 residues. The germline V gene encodes CDR1 LGHNA and CDR2 YSLEER. V lost 0 bases and J 1 base, leaving 13 bases between the germline ends.

The chain links TRBV4-3 to TRBJ2-1, with 7 bases matching TRBD2. V lost 5 bases and J lost 5; bases outside the gene matches: 12. This CDR3 has 16 residues. Germline V gene lookup returns CDR1 LGHNA and CDR2 YSLEER. DNA of the CDR3: TGCGCCAGCAGCGAAGCGGGACGGGGTCCCAACAATGAGCAGTTCTTC. Protein sequence: CASSEAGRGPNNEQFF.

The rearrangement uses TRBV13 and TRBJ2-7; possibly TRBD1 for D (5 bases). Germline V gives CDR1 PRHDT, CDR2 FYEKMQ (reference sequence). The CDR3 loop spans 14 amino acids. Trimming took 4 bases from V and 2 from J, leaving 12 bases between them. CDR3 region: CASSSTENTYEQYF. The CDR3 DNA sequence: TGTGCCAGCAGCTCGACAGAAAACACCTACGAGCAGTACTTC.

This clone was detected only a few times. The rearrangement joins TRBV7-8 to TRBJ2-7; D gene unclear. The germline CDR1 and CDR2 sequences are SGHVS and FQNEAQ. V was cut by 1 base and J by 10 bases, with 8 bases left in between. This CDR3 has 11 residues. This CDR3 is CASSLVGLQYF. CDR3 DNA: TGTGCCAGCAGCTTAGTAGGGCTTCAGTACTTC.

The gene calls are TRBV4-1 and TRBJ2-7; TRBD2 matches at 10 bases. Germline V gene lookup returns CDR1 MGHRA and CDR2 YSYEKL. The CDR3 contains 15 residues. V trimming: 4 bases; J trimming: 2 bases; junction bases outside the gene matches: 5. The CDR3 is CASSPRTSGTYEQYF. The CDR3 nucleotides are TGCGCCAGCAGCCCGCGGACTAGCGGAACCTACGAGCAGTACTTC.

This chain connects TRBV6-5 to TRBJ1-1; D gene unclear. The germline CDR1 and CDR2 sequences are MNHEY and SVGAGI. The V end was cut by 6 bases, the J end by 10 bases, with 18 bases between. The CDR3 has 13 amino acids. The CDR3 nucleotides are TGTGCCAGCAGCCCTAGCAATACGGGCTTAGCTTTCTTT. Protein product: CASSPSNTGLAFF.

The chain uses TRBV27 and TRBJ2-1; D is undetermined. CDR1 MNHEY and CDR2 SMNVEV come from the germline V gene (reference sequence). This CDR3 is built from 11 residues. Deletions cut 8 bases from V and 10 bases from J, with 12 bases between. DNA for the CDR3: TGTGCCAGCGGGCTAAAACTGGAGCAGTTCTTC. It is translated as CASGLKLEQFF.

The chain uses TRBV27 and TRBJ2-1, with D possibly being TRBD2 (5 bases). V gave up 2 bases and J gave up 1 base, with 15 bases separating them. This CDR3 comprises 17 residues. CDR1 MNHEY and CDR2 SMNVEV come from the germline V gene (reference sequence). In DNA, the CDR3 is TGTGCCAGCAGTTTAACCCCGGGCGAGGGTTCCTACAATGAGCAGTTCTTC. Protein product: CASSLTPGEGSYNEQFF.

V usage is TRBV25-1 and J usage is TRBJ2-1; 9 bases fit TRBD1. CDR1 is MGHDK, CDR2 SYGVNS, per germline. Trimming took 6 bases from V and 0 from J; bases not matched to a gene: 3. The CDR3 runs to 15 residues. CDR3 bases: TGTGCCAGCAGGATGACAGGGGGCTCCTACAATGAGCAGTTCTTC. As protein: CASRMTGGSYNEQFF.

DNA for the CDR3: TGTGCCAGCAGTTTTACACCGGGACAGATCTACGAGCAGTACTTC. Protein product: CASSFTPGQIYEQYF. The chain has TRBV27 and TRBJ2-7; 7 nucleotides line up with TRBD1. CDR3 length: 15 amino acids. The J segment lost 3 bases and the V segment lost 3 bases, leaving 8 bases of the junction unmatched. Germline V gene sequence: CDR1 MNHEY, CDR2 SMNVEV (reference sequence).

The chain carries TRBV7-9 and TRBJ2-7; no reliable D call. Germline V CDR1 and CDR2: SEHNR, FQNEAQ (reference sequence). Trimming took off 1 base at V and 6 bases at J, with 13 bases between the two ends. This CDR3 contains 14 residues. The CDR3 sequence is CASSLEGPSREQYF. The CDR3 DNA is TGTGCCAGCAGCTTAGAGGGCCCCAGCCGCGAGCAGTACTTC.

CDR3 bases: TGTGCCAGCAGCTCCCGGGAGTGGACAGATACGCAGTATTTT. Amino acid sequence: CASSSREWTDTQYF. J is TRBJ2-3 and V is TRBV7-3; D might be TRBD2 (6 bases). The germline gives CDR1 SGHTA, CDR2 FQGTGA. Trimming stripped 4 bases from V and 3 bases from J, with 11 bases between. CDR3 length: 14 amino acids.

The V and J genes are TRBV9 and TRBJ2-7; TRBD1 agrees at 7 bases. The CDR3 sequence is 15 residues long. The germline gives CDR1 SGDLS, CDR2 YYNGEE. V lost 4 bases and J lost 0; bases outside the gene matches: 7. The CDR3 DNA reads TGTGCCAGCAGCATAACCCGGGACAGCTCCTACGAGCAGTACTTC. Amino acid sequence: CASSITRDSSYEQYF.

This rearrangement joins TRBV9 to TRBJ2-3; 7 bases align to TRBD2. Germline V gene data show CDR1 as SGDLS and CDR2 as YYNGEE. Trimming cost V 4 bases and J 4 bases; bases outside gene matches: 6. This CDR3 has 14 amino acids. The CDR3 DNA reads as TGTGCCAGCAGCCCCCGGCGGGAGTCAGATACGCAGTATTTT. Its protein product is CASSPRRESDTQYF.

The rearrangement uses TRBV5-8 and TRBJ1-3; no definite D call. The CDR3 runs to 17 residues. V was clipped by 2 bases and J by 0 bases, with 15 bases between them. Germline V gene lookup returns CDR1 SGHTS and CDR2 YDEGEE. CDR3 amino acids: CASSLYQWRYSGNTIYF. CDR3 nucleotides: TGTGCCAGCAGCTTATACCAGTGGCGGTACTCTGGAAACACCATATATTTT.

The CDR3 nucleotides read TGTGCCTGGAGCGCAGTTAGCGGGGGGGTACTTGATACGCAGTATTTT. It is translated as CAWSAVSGGVLDTQYF. The chain joins TRBV30 to TRBJ2-3, with 11 bases lining up with TRBD2. V lost 3 bases and J lost 6; bases outside the gene matches: 11. Germline V CDR1 and CDR2: GTSNPN, SVGIG (reference sequence). CDR3 length: 16 residues. The variable domain in full, completed from reference TRBV30 and TRBJ2-3, reads SQTIHQWPATLVQPVGSPLSLECTVEGTSNPNLYWYRQAAGRGLQLLFYSVGIGQISSEVPQNLSASRPQDRQFILSSKKLLLSDSGFYLCAWSAVSGGVLDTQYFGPGTRLTVL.

The V and J genes are TRBV19 and TRBJ1-2; D is ambiguous. The CDR3 contains 12 residues. CDR1 is LNHDA, CDR2 SQIVND, per germline (reference sequence). The V and J ends lost 0 bases and 11 bases respectively, with 10 bases between them. CDR3 nucleotides: TGTGCCAGTAGTATAGATCTATTTAAGTACACCTTC. Its protein product is CASSIDLFKYTF. The full variable domain, its missing parts supplied by reference TRBV19 and TRBJ1-2, is DGGITQSPKYLFRKEGQNVTLSCEQNLNHDAMYWYRQDPGQGLRLIYYSQIVNDFQKGDIAEGYSVSREKKESFPLTVTSAQKNPTAFYLCASSIDLFKYTFGSGTRLTVV.

CDR3 in amino acids: CASTREGTPLEQYF. CDR3 DNA: TGTGCCAGCACCAGAGAGGGGACACCCTTAGAGCAGTACTTC. The chain employs TRBV5-4 and TRBJ2-7; TRBD1 might be the D (6 bases). The V gene's germline CDR1 is SGHNT and CDR2 YYREEE (reference sequence). The V gene lost 6 bases and the J gene lost 7 bases, with 20 bases spanning the gap. The CDR3 sequence is 14 residues long.

This rearrangement joins TRBV13 to TRBJ1-5, with a weak D call TRBD1 (6 bases). Trimming removed 5 bases at V and 0 bases at J, with 14 bases between. The CDR3 extends over 16 amino acids. Germline V gene data show CDR1 as PRHDT and CDR2 as FYEKMQ (reference sequence). DNA for the CDR3: TGTGCCAGCAGCCGTCAGGGGATAGGTAGCAATCAGCCCCAGCATTTT. Translating gives CASSRQGIGSNQPQHF.

This clone was seen a single time. This chain links TRBV7-7 with TRBJ1-3; TRBD1 aligns across 8 bases. Losses at the gene ends were 5 bases for V and 4 bases for J; bases not matched to a gene: 10. The CDR3 loop spans 16 amino acids. The germline V gene encodes CDR1 SSHAT and CDR2 FNYEAQ (reference sequence). This chain's CDR3 is CASSPQTGGLGNTIYF. CDR3 bases: TGTGCCAGCAGCCCTCAAACAGGGGGTTTAGGAAACACCATATATTTT.

V usage is TRBV6-5 and J usage is TRBJ2-2; the D is unclear. Germline-derived CDR1 and CDR2 are MNHEY and SVGAGI. The CDR3 runs 14 residues. Trimming removed 2 bases from V and 7 bases from J, with 11 bases in between. CDR3 DNA sequence: TGTGCCAGCAGTTACCCAGCCGGGCACGGGGAGCTGTTTTTT. It codes for CASSYPAGHGELFF.

The chain links TRBV11-1 to TRBJ1-1; a weak D match, TRBD1 (5 bases). Looked up from germline, CDR1 is SGHAT and CDR2 is FQDESV (reference sequence). CDR3 length: 14 amino acids. V was pared by 4 bases and J by 4 bases, with 13 bases between. CDR3 protein: CASSYIRDGTEAFF. The CDR3 DNA reads as TGTGCCAGCAGCTACATCAGGGACGGCACTGAAGCTTTCTTT.

V usage is TRBV11-3 and J usage is TRBJ2-7, with 10 nucleotides matching TRBD1. Unmatched junction bases numbered 8, after V lost 5 bases and J lost 4 bases. This CDR3 contains 15 residues. CDR1 SGHNT and CDR2 YENEEA come from the germline V gene. The CDR3 loop is CASSPSGQGWYEQYF. CDR3 nucleotide sequence: TGTGCCAGCAGCCCGTCGGGACAGGGGTGGTACGAGCAGTACTTC.

V gene TRBV10-1 combines with J gene TRBJ1-5, with TRBD1 as a possible D gene (5 bases). Germline V gives CDR1 WNHNN, CDR2 SYGVQD (reference sequence). V dropped 8 bases and J dropped 2 bases, with 22 bases sitting between them. The CDR3 extends over 17 amino acids. The chain's CDR3 is CASFGLGPTDCNQPQHF. The CDR3 DNA reads TGCGCCAGCTTCGGCCTGGGACCGACAGACTGCAATCAGCCCCAGCATTTT.

The chain joins TRBV6-5 to TRBJ2-7; D gene unclear. The germline gives CDR1 MNHEY, CDR2 SVGAGI. The germline V and J ends were trimmed by 0 bases and 6 bases, with 9 bases remaining between them. The CDR3 length is 13 residues. The CDR3 DNA sequence: TGTGCCAGCAGTTACTCGATGGGTAGCGAGCAGTACTTC. Protein sequence: CASSYSMGSEQYF.